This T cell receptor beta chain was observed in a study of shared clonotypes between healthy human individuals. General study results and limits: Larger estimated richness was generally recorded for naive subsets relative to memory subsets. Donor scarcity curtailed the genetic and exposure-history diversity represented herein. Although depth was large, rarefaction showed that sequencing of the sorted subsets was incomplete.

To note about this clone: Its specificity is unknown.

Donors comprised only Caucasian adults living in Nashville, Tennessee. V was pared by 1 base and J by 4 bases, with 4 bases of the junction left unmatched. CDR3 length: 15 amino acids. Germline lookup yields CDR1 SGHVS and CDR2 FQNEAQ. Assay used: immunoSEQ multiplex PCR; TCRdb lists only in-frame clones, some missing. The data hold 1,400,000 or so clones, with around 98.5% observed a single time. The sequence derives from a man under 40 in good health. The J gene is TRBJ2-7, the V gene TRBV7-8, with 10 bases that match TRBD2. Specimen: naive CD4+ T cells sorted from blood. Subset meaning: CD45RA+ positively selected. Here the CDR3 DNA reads TGTGCCAGCAGCTTAGGGTCTAGCGGGAGTTACGAGCAGTACTTC. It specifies CASSLGSSGSYEQYF.